What follows are 4 T cell receptor beta chains derived from one specimen sequenced in a study of PD-L1 blockade in urothelial cancer. Some clones are missing from TCRdb's copy, which holds only in-frame ones; the method was immunoSEQ multiplex PCR. The data contain roughly 45,000 clones, 80% of them singletons. The time point here: pretreatment peripheral blood. The sequenced sample was PBMCs, obtained around atezolizumab (anti-PD-L1) treatment. The receptors derive from a man aged 60-69 years with urothelial cancer.

This clone was picked up a small number of times. The chain recombines TRBV4-3 with TRBJ2-1, with 11 nucleotides matching TRBD2. The CDR3 contains 16 residues. In germline, CDR1 is LGHNA, CDR2 YSLEER. V gave up 1 base and J gave up 3 bases; unmatched junction bases: 2. CDR3 DNA sequence: TGCGCCAGCAGCCAAGGGGGACTAGCGGACTACAATGAGCAGTTCTTC. Translation gives CASSQGGLADYNEQFF.

This chain links TRBV28 with TRBJ2-7; D perhaps matches TRBD1 (6 bases). Trimming pared 4 bases from V and 6 bases from J, leaving 13 bases between. The CDR3 covers 13 residues. In germline, CDR1 is MDHEN, CDR2 SYDVKM. The CDR3 coding sequence is TGTGCCAGCAGTTCGGTACAGGGTTCCGAGCAGTACTTC. The encoded protein is CASSSVQGSEQYF.

The chain employs TRBV5-6 and TRBJ1-2, with D uncertain. Per germline, CDR1 SGHDT and CDR2 YYEEEE. This CDR3 has 13 amino acids. Trimming stripped 4 bases from V and 4 bases from J, with 11 bases between. CDR3 nucleotides: TGTGCCAGCAGCGCCCAAGGGAGCTATGGCTACACCTTC. The encoded protein is CASSAQGSYGYTF.

This clone appeared a single time. The V and J genes are TRBV15 and TRBJ2-6; D possibly corresponds to TRBD2 (6 bases). V lost 4 bases and J 2 bases, leaving 9 bases between the germline ends. The CDR3 is made up of 15 amino acids. Germline-derived CDR1 and CDR2 are LNHNV and YYDKDF (reference sequence). CDR3 in DNA: TGTGCCACCAGCACGCGGGACCCTGGGGCCAACGTCCTGACTTTC. Amino acids: CATSTRDPGANVLTF. The full variable domain, rest sourced from reference TRBV15 and TRBJ2-6, is DAMVIQNPRYQVTQFGKPVTLSCSQTLNHNVMYWYQQKSSQAPKLLFHYYDKDFNNEADTPDNFQSRRPNTSFCFLDIRSPGLGDTAMYLCATSTRDPGANVLTFGAGSRLTVL.